This T cell receptor beta chain was captured in a study of regulatory T cells in long-lasting Graves disease. The germline CDR1 and CDR2 sequences are MNHEY and SVGAGI. This CDR3 region has 17 residues. Trimming took 2 bases from V and 2 from J; bases not matched to a gene: 9. Time point meaning: newly diagnosed GD, antithyroid drugs for less than 3 months. RNA from PBMCs was the source of the TCR library. American Thyroid Association guidelines were used to diagnose Graves' disease. The authors built TCR beta libraries using iRepertoire HTBI primers and Arm-PCR of CDR3 regions. TCRdb reanalysed the multiplex PCR reads using MiXCR and keeps one entry per CDR3 protein. The sample carries roughly 500,000 distinct CDR3 sequences, 13% recorded once. Only a few counts were recorded for this clonotype. What it binds is not known. Findings of the study overall: Repertoires from persistent disease leaned toward TRBV28, TRBJ1-2 and TRBJ2-5.

This same sample was also part of a study on T cells in Graves' hyperthyroidism and ophthalmopathy. As reported in that work: For the diagnoses, clinical symptoms, serum thyroxine and TRAb, thyroid ultrasound and orbital computed tomography were used. The HTBI primer set drove a first-round RT-PCR of the TCR CDR3.

The source of this sequence is a man younger than 40 with Graves disease. The gene calls are TRBV6-5 and TRBJ2-7; 10 bases are a match to TRBD2. Material: peripheral blood mononuclear cells (PBMCs), obtained at new diagnosis, from a patient treated with antithyroid drugs. CDR3 protein: CASSYKASGGWAYEQYF. The CDR3 DNA is TGTGCCAGCAGTTACAAGGCTAGCGGGGGCTGGGCCTACGAGCAGTACTTC.